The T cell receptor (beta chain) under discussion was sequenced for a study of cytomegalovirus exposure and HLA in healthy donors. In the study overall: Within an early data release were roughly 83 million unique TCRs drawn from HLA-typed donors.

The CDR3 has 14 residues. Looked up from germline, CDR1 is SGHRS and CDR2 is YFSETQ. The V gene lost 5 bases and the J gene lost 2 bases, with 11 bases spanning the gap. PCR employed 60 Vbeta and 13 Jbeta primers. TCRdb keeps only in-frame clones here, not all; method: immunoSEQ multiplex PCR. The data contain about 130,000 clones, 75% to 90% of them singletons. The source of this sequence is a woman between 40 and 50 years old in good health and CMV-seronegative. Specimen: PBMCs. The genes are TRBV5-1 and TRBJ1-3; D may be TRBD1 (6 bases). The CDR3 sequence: CASRPQGTGNTIYF. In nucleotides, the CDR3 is TGCGCCAGCAGGCCACAGGGAACTGGAAACACCATATATTTT.